This TCR beta chain came from a study of vaccination and CD4 T cells after COVID-19. Overall study context: Nasal swab PCR detected SARS-CoV-2 in convalescent patients; 9 or 10 had mild disease, one severe. Sampling after COVID took place at a median of 101 days (range 35 to 161) following diagnosis. There were two doses of either BNT162b2 or mRNA-1273 vaccine given to participants. Study results and limitations: Reactive clonotype counts went from median 21 after infection to roughly 38 after vaccination, nonsignificantly.

Sequenced with the Oncomine TCR Beta short-read assay was DNA taken from cultured CD4+ T cells. A single record per CDR3 protein comes from TCRdb applying MiXCR to the PCR reads. The sample lists some 17,000 distinct CDR3 sequences, about 61% seen once, with roughly 10% in the top ten. Noted treatment: approximately nine-day PBMC culture with coronavirus spike peptide pools or control peptides (ViraFEST assay). Remarks on this clonotype: As yet, its antigen is unknown.

The CDR3 runs 16 residues. Germline V lookup: CDR1 MNHEY, CDR2 SVGAGI. The V gene end was trimmed by 2 bases and the J gene end by 4 bases; junction bases not matched to a gene: 5. This receptor was obtained from a human donor who had recovered from COVID-19. The chain is built from TRBV6-5 and TRBJ2-3; 11 bases agree with TRBD2. The sample comprised CD4+ T cells from blood, cultured in vitro. CDR3 protein: CASSYALAGGADTQYF. The DNA for the CDR3 is TGTGCCAGCAGTTACGCCCTAGCGGGAGGAGCAGATACGCAGTATTTT.